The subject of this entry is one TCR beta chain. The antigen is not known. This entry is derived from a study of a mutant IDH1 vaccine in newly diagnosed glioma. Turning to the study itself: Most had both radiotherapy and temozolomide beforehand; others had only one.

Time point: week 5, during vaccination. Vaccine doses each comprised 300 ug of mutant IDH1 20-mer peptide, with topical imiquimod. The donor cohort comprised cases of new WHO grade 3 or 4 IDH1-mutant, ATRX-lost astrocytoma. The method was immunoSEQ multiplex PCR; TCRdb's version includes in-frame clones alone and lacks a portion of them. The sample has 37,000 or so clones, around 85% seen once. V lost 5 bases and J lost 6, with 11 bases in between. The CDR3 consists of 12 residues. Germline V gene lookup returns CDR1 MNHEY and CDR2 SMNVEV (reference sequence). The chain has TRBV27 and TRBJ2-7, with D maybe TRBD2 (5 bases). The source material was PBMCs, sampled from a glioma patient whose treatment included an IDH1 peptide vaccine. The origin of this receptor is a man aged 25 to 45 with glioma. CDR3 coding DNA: TGTGCCAGCAGTCCGAGTGGAGGCGAGCAGTACTTC. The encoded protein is CASSPSGGEQYF.